This T cell receptor (beta chain) was captured by sequencing in a study of blood T cell repertoires in COVID-19. Study summary: Researchers got acute and convalescent COVID-19 samples from the United States, Italy and Spain. The cDNA or gDNA used as material had been derived from T cells, B-cell-depleted T cells, or PBMCs.

Trimming left V 1 base short and J 6 bases short, with 12 bases between. The CDR3 runs to 14 residues. Germline CDR1 is SEHNR and CDR2 is FQNEAQ (reference sequence). Original processing notes: Amplification of reference gene primers provided the estimated nucleated cell counts. This table comes from immunoSEQ multiplex PCR, and its TCRdb copy is limited to in-frame clones, with some not included. V and J calls and clone size are given by that table; D and trimming were obtained from the DNA. The repertoire holds 200,000 to 250,000 clones, with roughly 87% as singletons. The rearrangement links TRBV7-9 to TRBJ1-2; D perhaps matches TRBD1 (5 bases). This receptor was taken from a young woman who had recovered from COVID-19. Sequenced material: peripheral blood. Here the CDR3 reads CASSLVAPGDGYTF. CDR3 in DNA: TGTGCCAGCAGCTTAGTAGCGCCGGGGGATGGCTACACCTTC.